These 25 T cell receptor beta chains were all obtained from the same sample, sequenced in a study of T cell responses to AZD1222 COVID-19 vaccine. TCRdb's table, derived via immunoSEQ multiplex PCR, lists solely in-frame clones and lacks some. The repertoire holds approximately 18,000 clones, with about 80% as singletons. The specimen was peripheral blood, collected 28 days after the second AZD1222 dose. The receptor set was obtained from an adult who received the AZD1222 COVID-19 vaccine.

The genes are TRBV7-2 and TRBJ2-2, with D perhaps TRBD2 (6 bases). Looked up from germline, CDR1 is SGHTA and CDR2 is FQGNSA. The CDR3 runs 16 residues. V lost 5 bases, J lost 5 bases, and 18 bases lay in between. CDR3 loop: CASSPSARTGTGELFF. CDR3 coding DNA: TGTGCCAGCAGCCCTAGCGCTCGGACGGGTACCGGGGAGCTGTTTTTT.

The chain has TRBV4-3 and TRBJ1-1; TRBD1 matches at 9 bases. There are 15 residues in the CDR3. Germline V gene data show CDR1 as LGHNA and CDR2 as YSLEER. V gave up 3 bases and J gave up 5 bases; unmatched junction bases: 7. CDR3 DNA sequence: TGCGCCAGCAGCCAGGACAGGGGAGTAGTGACTGAAGCTTTCTTT. Its translation is CASSQDRGVVTEAFF.

The chain has TRBV12-3 or TRBV12-4 and TRBJ2-3; D is possibly TRBD1 (5 bases). V lost 5 bases and J lost 7, with 10 bases in between. The CDR3 totals 12 residues. This chain's CDR3 is CASSDRSNTQYF. DNA of the CDR3: TGTGCCAGCAGTGACAGAAGTAATACGCAGTATTTT.

The chain couples TRBV19 to TRBJ2-2, with D unclear. Trimming removed 3 bases at V and 4 bases at J, with 12 bases between. Germline V gene lookup returns CDR1 LNHDA and CDR2 SQIVND (reference sequence). The CDR3 has 15 residues. CDR3 protein: CASSINSISTGELFF. The DNA for the CDR3 is TGTGCCAGTAGTATTAACAGCATAAGCACCGGGGAGCTGTTTTTT.

The chain joins TRBV19 to TRBJ1-5; D is uncertain. CDR1 and CDR2 from the germline V gene are LNHDA and SQIVND (reference sequence). Trimming pared 5 bases from V and 3 bases from J, leaving 5 bases between. There are 12 residues in the CDR3. The CDR3 here is CASSWNNQPQHF. The DNA of the CDR3 is TGTGCCAGTAGTTGGAACAATCAGCCCCAGCATTTT.

The chain couples TRBV18 to TRBJ2-2; D is ambiguous. The CDR3 has 12 residues. Germline values: CDR1 KGHSH, CDR2 LQKENI. Trimming left V 4 bases short and J 6 bases short, with 6 bases between. CDR3 in DNA: TGTGCCAGCTCACGGTCCGCCGGGGAGCTGTTTTTT. It codes for CASSRSAGELFF.

The chain links TRBV5-4 to TRBJ2-5; the D gene could be TRBD1 or TRBD2 (5 bases each). Germline V gene lookup returns CDR1 SGHNT and CDR2 YYREEE (reference sequence). This CDR3 contains 13 residues. Trimming cost V 0 bases and J 4 bases, with 7 bases left between them. The CDR3 coding sequence is TGTGCCAGCAGCTTGGCAGGGAGAGAGACCCAGTACTTC. As protein: CASSLAGRETQYF.

The chain is built from TRBV5-1 and TRBJ2-3; D ambiguous. The V gene's germline CDR1 is SGHRS and CDR2 YFSETQ. Trimming removed 4 bases from V and 2 bases from J, with 5 bases in between. The CDR3 is 12 amino acids. Written as DNA, the CDR3 is TGCGCCAGCAGCATCAACACAGATACGCAGTATTTT. Translating gives CASSINTDTQYF.

The V gene is TRBV19, the J gene TRBJ2-7; D is unclear. V dropped 1 base and J dropped 4 bases, with 2 bases sitting between them. Germline loops: CDR1 LNHDA, CDR2 SQIVND (reference sequence). The CDR3 consists of 11 residues. The CDR3 DNA sequence: TGTGCCAGTAGTATAGGGTACGAGCAGTACTTC. The encoded protein is CASSIGYEQYF. The full variable domain, rest sourced from reference TRBV19 and TRBJ2-7, is DGGITQSPKYLFRKEGQNVTLSCEQNLNHDAMYWYRQDPGQGLRLIYYSQIVNDFQKGDIAEGYSVSREKKESFPLTVTSAQKNPTAFYLCASSIGYEQYFGPGTRLTVT.

The chain combines TRBV2 with TRBJ2-1; 8 nucleotides match TRBD1. V was pared by 7 bases and J by 5 bases, with 7 bases of the junction left unmatched. The CDR3 covers 14 residues. Germline CDR1 reads SNHLY; CDR2 reads FYNNEI. This CDR3 is CASTPGQANNEQFF. The CDR3 DNA sequence: TGTGCCAGCACCCCGGGACAGGCGAACAATGAGCAGTTCTTC.

This clone was seen only a few times. J is TRBJ1-2 and V is TRBV3-1 (or the pseudogene TRBV3-2); 9 nucleotides agree with TRBD1. Germline-derived CDR1 and CDR2 are LGHDT and YNNKEL (reference sequence). Germline trimming cut 2 bases from V and 2 bases from J; bases unmatched to any gene: 15. The CDR3 contains 19 residues. The CDR3 sequence: CASSQSRTGTGITNYGYTF. In DNA form, the CDR3 reads TGTGCCAGCAGCCAATCTCGAACCGGGACAGGGATCACCAACTATGGCTACACCTTC.

This chain uses TRBV27 with TRBJ1-1; 9 nucleotides match TRBD1. This CDR3 spans 18 amino acids. V shed 4 bases, J shed 3 bases, and the junction held 15 bases outside the gene matches. Germline V gene sequence: CDR1 MNHEY, CDR2 SMNVEV (reference sequence). CDR3 in DNA: TGTGCCAGCAGTTCCCTCGGACAGGGGCGTTCGGTGCACACTGAAGCTTTCTTT. Translating gives CASSSLGQGRSVHTEAFF.

This chain uses TRBV9 with TRBJ2-3; D may be TRBD1 or TRBD2 (5 bases each). Germline-derived CDR1 and CDR2 are SGDLS and YYNGEE. Trimming cost V 3 bases and J 2 bases, with 16 bases left between them. The CDR3 totals 16 residues. For the CDR3, the DNA is TGTGCCAGCAGCGATAGCGAGGGGCCCCCCACAGATACGCAGTATTTT. Protein product: CASSDSEGPPTDTQYF.

The V call is TRBV28, the J call TRBJ1-1; D is perhaps TRBD1 (6 bases). The V end was cut by 6 bases, the J end by 5 bases, with 10 bases between. This CDR3 region has 12 residues. CDR1 is MDHEN, CDR2 SYDVKM, per germline. The CDR3 spells CASSTGRTEAFF. CDR3 coding DNA: TGTGCCAGCAGCACAGGGAGAACTGAAGCTTTCTTT.

The rearrangement joins TRBV19 to TRBJ1-5; no firm D call. This CDR3 spans 14 amino acids. CDR1 and CDR2 from the germline V gene are LNHDA and SQIVND (reference sequence). V lost 4 bases, J lost 7 bases, and 14 bases lay in between. The CDR3 loop is CASSSGRVDQPQHF. Written as DNA, the CDR3 is TGTGCCAGTAGTAGTGGTAGGGTGGACCAGCCCCAGCATTTT.

The V and J genes are TRBV5-1 and TRBJ1-1; D gene unclear. Trimming shortened V by 4 bases and J by 0 bases, and 19 bases separated the two germline ends. This CDR3 is built from 17 residues. Per germline, CDR1 SGHRS and CDR2 YFSETQ. CDR3 loop: CASSTTRRLRMNTEAFF. CDR3 coding DNA: TGCGCCAGCAGCACAACTCGGCGGCTGCGCATGAACACTGAAGCTTTCTTT.

The chain couples TRBV2 to TRBJ2-7; D assignment may be TRBD1 or TRBD2 (7 bases each). The CDR3 runs to 14 residues. V was shortened by 7 bases and J by 2 bases, with 15 bases between the two germline ends. Germline assignment: CDR1 SNHLY and CDR2 FYNNEI. The CDR3 DNA is TGTGCCAGCACCCAGGGGGGGGCCCCCTACGAGCAGTACTTC. Translation gives CASTQGGAPYEQYF.

V gene TRBV24-1 combines with J gene TRBJ2-2; maybe TRBD2 (5 bases). Trimming removed 10 bases at V and 2 bases at J, with 16 bases between. Germline CDR1 is KGHDR and CDR2 is SFDVKD. This CDR3 has 15 amino acids. The CDR3 coding sequence is TGTGCCACTCAACCGGGGTCCTCAAACACCGGGGAGCTGTTTTTT. Its translation: CATQPGSSNTGELFF.

The chain is built from TRBV10-2 and TRBJ2-7; 7 positions agree with TRBD1. Germline V gives CDR1 WSHSY, CDR2 SAAADI. This CDR3 is 12 amino acids long. V lost 7 bases and J lost 3; bases outside the gene matches: 3. The CDR3 region has the DNA TGCGCCAGCACTGCAGGGGGCTACGAGCAGTACTTC. The encoded protein is CASTAGGYEQYF.

The V call is TRBV28, the J call TRBJ1-2; D is perhaps TRBD1 (6 bases). Trimming shortened V by 9 bases and J by 4 bases, and 15 bases separated the two germline ends. The germline CDR1 and CDR2 sequences are MDHEN and SYDVKM. The CDR3 runs 13 residues. Here the CDR3 reads CASHKGGAYGYTF. In nucleotides, the CDR3 is TGTGCCAGTCATAAGGGGGGGGCCTATGGCTACACCTTC.

The gene calls are TRBV7-9 and TRBJ1-5, with TRBD1 as a possible D gene (5 bases). This CDR3 has 14 amino acids. Trimming stripped 1 base from V and 6 bases from J, with 10 bases between. Germline V CDR1 and CDR2: SEHNR, FQNEAQ (reference sequence). The CDR3, as DNA: TGTGCCAGCAGCTTAGTAGGGGAGAGTCAGCCCCAGCATTTT. It specifies CASSLVGESQPQHF.

This chain joins TRBV7-2 and TRBJ2-7; 8 nucleotides align to TRBD1. With 5 bases clipped from V and 4 bases from J, the junction kept 10 bases outside the gene matches. CDR1 SGHTA and CDR2 FQGNSA come from the germline V gene. The CDR3 contains 15 residues. CDR3 nucleotide sequence: TGTGCCAGCAGCCTCGGGACAGGAACTTATTACGAGCAGTACTTC. Translation: CASSLGTGTYYEQYF.

V and J are TRBV12-5 and TRBJ2-1; D remains ambiguous. CDR1 LGHNT and CDR2 FRNRAP come from the germline V gene. V was pared by 4 bases and J by 3 bases, with 16 bases between. The CDR3 covers 16 residues. CDR3 bases: TGTGCTAGTGGTTCCCCCCTCGGCGGTTACTACAATGAGCAGTTCTTC. This sequence encodes CASGSPLGGYYNEQFF. Complete variable domain (other parts from reference TRBV12-5 and TRBJ2-1): DARVTQTPRHKVTEMGQEVTMRCQPILGHNTVFWYRQTMMQGLELLAYFRNRAPLDDSGMPKDRFSAEMPDATLATLKIQPSEPRDSAVYFCASGSPLGGYYNEQFFGPGTRLTVL.

This clone was counted between two and nine times. V is TRBV28 and J is TRBJ1-5; 7 bases fit TRBD1. J gave up 3 bases and V 1 base, and 6 bases lay outside the gene matches. Germline V gene sequence: CDR1 MDHEN, CDR2 SYDVKM. The CDR3 runs to 16 residues. The CDR3 protein is CASSLSGGPNNQPQHF. CDR3 sequence (DNA): TGTGCCAGCAGTTTATCAGGGGGACCAAACAATCAGCCCCAGCATTTT. The variable domain in full, completed from reference TRBV28 and TRBJ1-5, reads DVKVTQSSRYLVKRTGEKVFLECVQDMDHENMFWYRQDPGLGLRLIYFSYDVKMKEKGDIPEGYSVSREKKERFSLILESASTNQTSMYLCASSLSGGPNNQPQHFGDGTRLSIL.

This sequence joins TRBV12-3 or TRBV12-4 and TRBJ1-1; D uncertain. The CDR3 loop spans 12 amino acids. The V and J ends lost 6 bases and 7 bases respectively, with 12 bases between them. The chain's CDR3 is CASRIVGVEAFF. The CDR3 coding sequence is TGTGCCAGCAGAATTGTCGGGGTTGAAGCTTTCTTT.